The 21 T cell receptor beta chains below all came from one sample that was sequenced in a study of post-analysis software for immune sequencing data. The study's findings and limits: Roughly 5 TRBV segments occurring more often in patients than controls included TRBV5-6, TRBV5-1 and TRBV20-1.

The library was made from cDNA and included unique molecular identifiers. TCRdb analysed the PCR reads with MiXCR anew, one entry per CDR3 protein. The table has 350,000 to 500,000 distinct CDR3 sequences, less than 40% seen once. These TCRs are of unknown antigen specificity. The sequenced sample consisted of blood. These TCRs come from a girl aged 2-10 years with multiple sclerosis.

The rearrangement links TRBV20-1 to TRBJ1-2; D gene ambiguous. V shed 6 bases and J shed 4 bases, with 15 bases lying between them. The germline gives CDR1 DFQATT, CDR2 SNEGSKA (reference sequence). The CDR3 contains 13 residues. The CDR3 reads CSAVPGSSYGYTF. The CDR3 nucleotides are TGCAGTGCCGTCCCCGGGTCGAGCTATGGCTACACCTTC.

The chain uses TRBV29-1 and TRBJ1-2; no firm D call. Trimming shortened V by 4 bases and J by 1 base, and 13 bases separated the two germline ends. This CDR3 has 14 residues. Germline CDR1 is SQVTM and CDR2 is ANQGSEA. CDR3 bases: TGCAGCGTTGGCCCCCGGGAACATAACTATGGCTACACCTTC. Amino acids: CSVGPREHNYGYTF.

This clonotype came up a few times. This chain uses TRBV20-1 with TRBJ1-2; no clear D gene. CDR1 DFQATT and CDR2 SNEGSKA come from the germline V gene (reference sequence). V was cut by 1 base and J by 8 bases, with 11 bases left in between. The CDR3 totals 12 residues. CDR3 coding DNA: TGCAGTGCTAGAGGTGGCGTTAAGGGCTACACCTTC. Amino acids: CSARGGVKGYTF.

The chain links TRBV20-1 to TRBJ2-5; maybe TRBD2 (6 bases). The end of the DNA aligns better with TRBJ2-7, so the J call may be wrong. CDR3 size: 15 residues. Germline-derived CDR1 and CDR2 are DFQATT and SNEGSKA (reference sequence). The chain's CDR3 is CSARPPLGGAYEQYF. CDR3 sequence (DNA): TGCAGTGCTAGGCCACCCTTGGGCGGGGCCTACGAGCAGTACTTC.

V and J are TRBV29-1 and TRBJ1-1; a weak D match, TRBD1 (6 bases). CDR3 size: 13 residues. The V end was cut by 3 bases, the J end by 5 bases, with 13 bases between. Germline CDR1 is SQVTM and CDR2 is ANQGSEA. CDR3 sequence (DNA): TGCAGCGTTGATCACAGGGAGGGTACTGAAGCTTTCTTT. This gives the protein CSVDHREGTEAFF.

This chain joins TRBV6-4 and TRBJ1-5; D remains unclear. Germline V gives CDR1 MRHNA, CDR2 SNTAGT. The CDR3 runs 16 residues. Deletions cut 0 bases from V and 0 bases from J, with 9 bases between. CDR3: CASSDSRAYSNQPQHF. Written as DNA, the CDR3 is TGTGCCAGCAGTGACTCGCGAGCTTATAGCAATCAGCCCCAGCATTTT.

CDR3 nucleotide sequence: TGTGCCAGCAGTTTACCCCCGCCAGGCGAGCAGTACTTC. Its translation: CASSLPPPGEQYF. The chain is built from TRBV28 and TRBJ2-7; unclear D gene. Germline values: CDR1 MDHEN, CDR2 SYDVKM. The CDR3 loop spans 13 amino acids. The ends were cut back, 2 bases at V and 6 bases at J, with 11 bases in the middle.

This clonotype came up a few times. This chain links TRBV6-5 with TRBJ2-3; D is possibly TRBD2 (6 bases). The CDR3 length is 16 residues. Germline lookup yields CDR1 MNHEY and CDR2 SVGAGI. Between the trimmed V and J ends, which lost 0 bases and 0 bases, there was a span of 10 bases. CDR3 residues: CASSYSMSGSTDTQYF. CDR3 DNA: TGTGCCAGCAGTTACTCGATGAGCGGGAGCACAGATACGCAGTATTTT.

This sequence joins TRBV20-1 and TRBJ1-2; D is perhaps TRBD1 (5 bases). This CDR3 is built from 12 residues. CDR1 DFQATT and CDR2 SNEGSKA come from the germline V gene (reference sequence). Trimming left V 4 bases short and J 2 bases short, with 8 bases between. CDR3 region: CSAIRVNYGYTF. CDR3 bases: TGCAGTGCTATCAGGGTGAACTATGGCTACACCTTC.

The genes are TRBV7-6 and TRBJ2-1; tentatively, D is TRBD2 (5 bases). Germline V gives CDR1 SGHVS, CDR2 FNYEAQ. V shed 0 bases and J shed 4 bases, with 13 bases lying between them. The CDR3 is 16 amino acids. The CDR3 bases are TGTGCCAGCAGCTTAGCGAGTCATACGGGATACAATGAGCAGTTCTTC. Translating it yields CASSLASHTGYNEQFF.

This clonotype was counted a few times. One end of the junction varies from germline; a read error may be responsible. V and J are TRBV7-7 and TRBJ1-4; D not resolved. The germline CDR1 and CDR2 sequences are SSHAT and FNYEAQ (reference sequence). CDR3 length: 15 residues. In nucleotides, the CDR3 is TGTGCTAGCAGCTCCGGCCTCTCGCCTAATGAAAAACTGTTTTTT. It specifies CASSSGLSPNEKLFF.

This clonotype showed up just a few times. The chain links TRBV12-3 or TRBV12-4 to TRBJ2-7, with 8 bases matching TRBD1. The CDR3 runs to 13 residues. The trim removed 8 bases at V and 2 bases at J, leaving 5 bases unmatched. In DNA form, the CDR3 reads TGTGCCAGCCAGACGACAGGGGCCTACGAGCAGTACTTC. It translates to CASQTTGAYEQYF.

V gene TRBV27 combines with J gene TRBJ2-5, with 9 bases identical to TRBD1. The DNA matches TRBJ2-7 better at its end, which makes the J call doubtful. The CDR3 covers 15 residues. Germline CDR1 MNHEY, CDR2 SMNVEV (reference sequence). CDR3 in amino acids: CASSLTGGAGYEQYF. Here the CDR3 DNA reads TGTGCCAGCAGTTTAACAGGGGGCGCCGGCTACGAGCAGTACTTC.

The chain is built from TRBV29-1 and TRBJ1-2, with D perhaps matching TRBD1 (6 bases). The V gene's germline CDR1 is SQVTM and CDR2 ANQGSEA. This CDR3 comprises 13 residues. Trimming pared 7 bases from V and 8 bases from J, leaving 20 bases between. The CDR3 coding sequence is TGCAGCGATACAGGGTCCCCTACAGTCGGCTACACCTTC. Its protein product is CSDTGSPTVGYTF.

V gene TRBV10-3 combines with J gene TRBJ1-6, with 10 positions matching TRBD1. Looked up from germline, CDR1 is ENHRY and CDR2 is SYGVKD. This CDR3 has 15 residues. Germline trimming cut 0 bases from V and 10 bases from J; bases unmatched to any gene: 3. CDR3 nucleotide sequence: TGTGCCATCAGTGAGTCTGGACAGGGGGGATCACCCCTCCACTTT. Residues: CAISESGQGGSPLHF.

In this sample, this clonotype turned up a few times. This chain links TRBV6-1 with TRBJ1-1, with 8 positions matching TRBD1. This CDR3 has 22 amino acids. Germline trimming cut 0 bases from V and 3 bases from J; bases unmatched to any gene: 24. CDR1 is MNHNS, CDR2 SASEGT, per germline. CDR3: CASSEADRRPQTGDNGDTEAFF. In DNA, the CDR3 is TGTGCCAGCAGTGAAGCTGATCGGCGCCCACAGACAGGGGACAATGGGGACACTGAAGCTTTCTTT.

V gene TRBV24-1 combines with J gene TRBJ2-1; 7 nucleotides line up with TRBD2. The CDR3 length is 14 residues. The trim removed 4 bases at V and 4 bases at J, leaving 3 bases unmatched. Per the germline V gene, CDR1 is KGHDR and CDR2 is SFDVKD. The CDR3: CATSEVAGYNEQFF. CDR3 sequence (DNA): TGTGCCACCAGTGAGGTAGCGGGTTACAATGAGCAGTTCTTC.

The CDR3 loop reads CASSQRDRAHEQYF. Written as DNA, the CDR3 is TGTGCCAGCAGCCAAAGAGACAGGGCCCACGAGCAGTACTTC. The chain employs TRBV3-1 and TRBJ2-7; the match to TRBD1 covers 7 bases. The CDR3 has 14 amino acids. The germline V gene encodes CDR1 LGHDT and CDR2 YNNKEL (reference sequence). V shed 2 bases and J 5 bases; nucleotides not matched to a gene: 6.

The chain has TRBV14 and TRBJ2-7; 7 nucleotides agree with TRBD1. The J call may not be correct, given that the DNA end is closer to TRBJ2-5. The germline V gene encodes CDR1 SGHDN and CDR2 FVKESK. The length of the CDR3 is 15 residues. CDR3 protein: CASSQGTGVRQTQYF. CDR3 DNA sequence: TGTGCCAGCAGCCAAGGGACAGGCGTGAGGCAGACCCAGTACTTC.

V is TRBV28 and J is TRBJ2-7, with TRBD2 matching over 10 bases. Germline V lookup: CDR1 MDHEN, CDR2 SYDVKM. The CDR3 loop spans 14 amino acids. V lost 6 bases, J lost 4 bases, and 6 bases stayed unmatched. CDR3 loop: CASSPGTSVYEQYF. CDR3 nucleotide sequence: TGTGCCAGCAGCCCCGGGACTAGCGTTTACGAGCAGTACTTC.

The V call is TRBV24-1, the J call TRBJ2-5; 8 bases map to TRBD1. V lost 7 bases to trimming and J lost 5 bases; unmatched junction nucleotides: 5. In germline, CDR1 is KGHDR, CDR2 SFDVKD. The CDR3 extends over 13 amino acids. The CDR3 DNA reads TGTGCCACCAGGGACAGGGTGGGGGAGACCCAGTACTTC. Residues: CATRDRVGETQYF.